The 28 T cell receptor beta chains reported below all come from one sample, sequenced in a study of CD8+ T cells in alopecia areata (dated by TCRdb to the late 2010s). Receptor amplification or capture employed the immunoSEQ multiplex PCR assay. To provide template for TCR sequencing, every sample had RNA extracted and reverse transcribed into cDNA. TCRdb mirrors the immuneACCESS table, restricted to in-frame sequences. Some clones are absent from its copies; in checked studies, under half trace to an unresolved V gene, and the reason for the others is unknown. Across this sample there are roughly 100,000 clones, with about three fifths seen only once. The ten largest clonotypes hold approximately 16% of the sample. In light of the paper, this sample's treatment or condition label describes: oral pan-JAK inhibitor, 5-10 mg twice daily. The sequencing here drew on CD8+ T cells sorted from blood, taken at approximately week 61, from a patient treated with tofacitinib. The origin of the receptors is a human donor with alopecia areata.

The table lists this clone with a few counts. The V gene is TRBV13, the J gene TRBJ2-1, with 9 bases fitting TRBD1. The CDR3 covers 17 residues. V was pared by 3 bases and J by 0 bases, with 6 bases of the junction left unmatched. Germline CDR1 PRHDT, CDR2 FYEKMQ (reference sequence). CDR3 amino acids: CASSFRDRDSSYNEQFF. The CDR3 DNA follows: TGTGCCAGCAGCTTCCGGGACAGGGATAGCTCCTACAATGAGCAGTTCTTC.

The rearrangement uses TRBV7-9 and TRBJ2-7; TRBD1 matches at 11 bases. CDR1 is SEHNR, CDR2 FQNEAQ, per germline (reference sequence). Trimming took 1 base from V and 3 from J; bases not matched to a gene: 2. The CDR3 length is 15 residues. CDR3 sequence reads: CASSLGDRGFYEQYF. In nucleotides, the CDR3 is TGTGCCAGCAGCTTAGGGGACAGGGGGTTCTACGAGCAGTACTTC.

A remark on this clone: This sample also contains other DNA sequences that code for the same CDR3. The chain has TRBV7-8 and TRBJ2-3; D unresolved. The germline V gene encodes CDR1 SGHVS and CDR2 FQNEAQ. Trimming cost V 2 bases and J 4 bases, with 4 bases left between them. This CDR3 contains 12 residues. The CDR3 DNA sequence: TGTGCCAGCAGCTTATCCCCAGATACGCAGTATTTT. Its protein is CASSLSPDTQYF.

The chain combines TRBV10-2 with TRBJ2-3; D unclear. The CDR3 covers 13 residues. The V end was cut by 1 base, the J end by 5 bases, with 7 bases between. The germline V gene encodes CDR1 WSHSY and CDR2 SAAADI. Written as DNA, the CDR3 is TGCGCCAGCAGTGAGTTGGCCGGAGATACGCAGTATTTT. It is translated as CASSELAGDTQYF.

V usage is TRBV11-2 and J usage is TRBJ2-5, with a weak D call TRBD2 (6 bases). Germline V gene data show CDR1 as SGHAT and CDR2 as FQNNGV. Trimming removed 5 bases from V and 5 bases from J, with 15 bases in between. The CDR3 extends over 14 amino acids. Here the CDR3 reads CASSPRPGRETQYF. Written as DNA, the CDR3 is TGTGCCAGCAGCCCACGACCTGGGAGGGAGACCCAGTACTTC.

This clone was detected only a few times. This sequence joins TRBV6-6 and TRBJ1-2; D ambiguous. Germline values: CDR1 MNHNY, CDR2 SVGAGI (reference sequence). V was cut by 2 bases and J by 5 bases, with 15 bases left in between. The CDR3 totals 15 residues. The CDR3 DNA follows: TGTGCCAGCAGTTACGTTGAGGGTTCCTCATATGGCTACACCTTC. Translation gives CASSYVEGSSYGYTF.

The chain is built from TRBV6-5 and TRBJ1-5; the D gene is possibly TRBD1 (5 bases). V was clipped by 6 bases and J by 0 bases, with 9 bases between them. CDR3 size: 14 residues. The germline CDR1 and CDR2 sequences are MNHEY and SVGAGI. CDR3 loop: CASRTGGSNQPQHF. The CDR3 DNA reads as TGTGCCAGCAGAACGGGGGGTAGCAATCAGCCCCAGCATTTT.

The chain links TRBV2 to TRBJ1-1; a weak D match, TRBD1 (5 bases). The germline gives CDR1 SNHLY, CDR2 FYNNEI. This CDR3 has 13 amino acids. The V gene lost 7 bases and the J gene lost 5 bases, with 14 bases spanning the gap. The CDR3 protein is CASKEAGRTEAFF. CDR3 nucleotide sequence: TGTGCCAGCAAGGAAGCAGGGCGAACTGAAGCTTTCTTT.

The rearrangement links TRBV30 to TRBJ1-5, with TRBD1 as a possible D gene (5 bases). CDR1 and CDR2 from the germline V gene are GTSNPN and SVGIG (reference sequence). V shed 5 bases and J shed 5 bases, with 10 bases lying between them. CDR3 length: 12 amino acids. In DNA, the CDR3 is TGTGCCTGGGGTACAGGAGATCAGCCCCAGCATTTT. Translating gives CAWGTGDQPQHF. The variable domain in full, with the rest retrieved from reference TRBV30 and TRBJ1-5, is SQTIHQWPATLVQPVGSPLSLECTVEGTSNPNLYWYRQAAGRGLQLLFYSVGIGQISSEVPQNLSASRPQDRQFILSSKKLLLSDSGFYLCAWGTGDQPQHFGDGTRLSIL.

The V and J genes are TRBV5-6 and TRBJ2-1, with a weak D call TRBD2 (7 bases). This CDR3 contains 15 residues. Germline values: CDR1 SGHDT, CDR2 YYEEEE. Trimming cost V 4 bases and J 7 bases, with 18 bases left between them. CDR3 in amino acids: CASSEGGGARNEQFF. The DNA of the CDR3 is TGTGCCAGCAGCGAAGGTGGGGGGGCTCGGAATGAGCAGTTCTTC.

The CDR3 DNA reads TGTGCCTGGAATATCGGGGGCATTCAGTACTTC. Residues: CAWNIGGIQYF. V is TRBV30 and J is TRBJ2-4; D is possibly TRBD2 (6 bases). CDR1 is GTSNPN and CDR2 is SVGIG in the germline V gene (reference sequence). V lost 4 bases, J lost 9 bases, and 10 bases lay in between. This CDR3 is 11 amino acids long. The full variable domain, with the rest looked up from reference TRBV30 and TRBJ2-4, is SQTIHQWPATLVQPVGSPLSLECTVEGTSNPNLYWYRQAAGRGLQLLFYSVGIGQISSEVPQNLSASRPQDRQFILSSKKLLLSDSGFYLCAWNIGGIQYFGAGTRLSVL.

The V and J genes are TRBV5-6 and TRBJ1-1; D possibly corresponds to TRBD1 (5 bases). V was cut by 0 bases and J by 5 bases, with 11 bases left in between. This CDR3 comprises 14 residues. The germline gives CDR1 SGHDT, CDR2 YYEEEE. The CDR3 here is CASSLGGGRTEAFF. For the CDR3, the DNA is TGTGCCAGCAGCTTGGGCGGGGGAAGGACTGAAGCTTTCTTT.

The rearrangement links TRBV4-1 to TRBJ1-6, with D perhaps matching TRBD1 (6 bases). The CDR3 is 17 residues long. With 0 bases removed from V and 3 bases from J, the gap between germline ends came to 12 bases. The germline V gene has CDR1 MGHRA and CDR2 YSYEKL. The CDR3 DNA reads TGCGCCAGCAGCCAAGATTCTGGACAGAACTATAATTCACCCCTCCACTTT. Translation: CASSQDSGQNYNSPLHF.

The chain has TRBV2 and TRBJ2-1, with D possibly TRBD2 on 7 matching bases. Germline V gene data show CDR1 as SNHLY and CDR2 as FYNNEI. The V end was cut by 2 bases, the J end by 5 bases, with 13 bases between. This CDR3 is built from 15 residues. The CDR3 loop reads CASSEPGGPHNEQFF. CDR3 nucleotide sequence: TGTGCCAGCAGTGAACCGGGGGGCCCCCACAATGAGCAGTTCTTC.

The genes are TRBV7-2 and TRBJ2-3; D is tentatively TRBD1 or TRBD2 (6 bases each). Germline V CDR1 and CDR2: SGHTA, FQGNSA. The CDR3 has 15 residues. V was pared by 8 bases and J by 0 bases, with 15 bases between. CDR3 bases: TGTGCCAGCGCCGTAGGGGGGACGAGCACAGATACGCAGTATTTT. Amino acid sequence: CASAVGGTSTDTQYF.

This clone showed up just a few times. The chain joins TRBV6-4 to TRBJ2-7; D gene uncertain. CDR1 is MRHNA and CDR2 is SNTAGT in the germline V gene. The CDR3 totals 12 residues. Trimming took off 8 bases at V and 1 base at J, with 9 bases between the two ends. Written as DNA, the CDR3 is TGTGCCAGCTCCGGACGGTCCTACGAGCAGTACTTC. Translating gives CASSGRSYEQYF.

The chain is built from TRBV7-8 and TRBJ2-1, with D maybe TRBD1 (5 bases). Per germline, CDR1 SGHVS and CDR2 FQNEAQ. V was pared by 4 bases and J by 7 bases, with 11 bases between. The CDR3 has 13 residues. This CDR3 reads CASSSEPGNEQFF. The CDR3 DNA reads TGTGCCAGCAGCTCCGAACCAGGGAATGAGCAGTTCTTC.

This clone occurred once. The rearrangement joins TRBV19 to TRBJ1-5; D gene uncertain. Germline CDR1 LNHDA, CDR2 SQIVND (reference sequence). The CDR3 extends over 12 amino acids. With 7 bases removed from V and 6 bases from J, the gap between germline ends came to 10 bases. CDR3 in DNA: TGTGCCAGTAACCTAGGGCTTCAGCCCCAGCATTTT. The encoded protein is CASNLGLQPQHF.

This clone was detected only once. The chain links TRBV4-1 to TRBJ1-6, with TRBD1 as a possible D gene (5 bases). Trimming stripped 4 bases from V and 0 bases from J, with 10 bases between. The CDR3 spans 16 residues. From germline, CDR1 is MGHRA and CDR2 YSYEKL. CDR3 in amino acids: CASSLAGSSYNSPLHF. CDR3 in DNA: TGCGCCAGCAGCCTCGCAGGGAGCTCCTATAATTCACCCCTCCACTTT.

The J gene is TRBJ1-6, the V gene TRBV5-1, with D possibly matching TRBD1 (5 bases). Germline CDR1 reads SGHRS; CDR2 reads YFSETQ. Trimming removed 4 bases from V and 13 bases from J, with 27 bases in between. CDR3 length equals 17 residues. The CDR3 DNA follows: TGCGCCAGCAGCCCACGATACTCTAGGGACGGACTGGTGCCCCTCCACTTT. This sequence encodes CASSPRYSRDGLVPLHF.

The V and J genes are TRBV27 and TRBJ2-2; tentatively, D is TRBD2 (5 bases). The CDR3 is 15 residues long. Trimming shortened V by 6 bases and J by 3 bases, and 14 bases separated the two germline ends. Germline CDR1 MNHEY, CDR2 SMNVEV (reference sequence). The CDR3 here is CASRALEMDTGELFF. The DNA for the CDR3 is TGTGCCAGCAGAGCACTAGAGATGGACACCGGGGAGCTGTTTTTT.

The chain has TRBV13 and TRBJ2-7; 8 bases agree with TRBD1. The CDR3 is 14 residues long. V shed 4 bases and J 6 bases; nucleotides not matched to a gene: 8. CDR1 and CDR2 from the germline V gene are PRHDT and FYEKMQ (reference sequence). The CDR3 nucleotides read TGTGCCAGCAGCTACGGGACAGGACCGTCCGAGCAGTACTTC. This gives the protein CASSYGTGPSEQYF.

This sequence joins TRBV7-2 and TRBJ2-3, with D perhaps matching TRBD2 (5 bases). V lost 4 bases and J lost 3, with 14 bases in between. CDR1 and CDR2 (germline): SGHTA, FQGNSA. The CDR3 has 15 residues. The CDR3 DNA is TGTGCCAGCAGCTACCCTTATGAGCGGACAGATACGCAGTATTTT. Protein: CASSYPYERTDTQYF.

The chain employs TRBV6-5 and TRBJ1-5; D is unresolved. The V end lost 3 bases, the J end lost 5 bases, and 11 bases lay between the germline ends. The CDR3 sequence is 14 residues long. Germline V gives CDR1 MNHEY, CDR2 SVGAGI. The CDR3 sequence: CASSYAGLHQPQHF. CDR3 sequence (DNA): TGTGCCAGCAGTTATGCGGGGTTGCATCAGCCCCAGCATTTT.

Turning to this clone: The sample carries other DNA sequences with the same CDR3. The V call is TRBV29-1, the J call TRBJ1-1; no clear D. This CDR3 contains 11 residues. Trimming removed 6 bases from V and 1 base from J, with 6 bases in between. CDR1 and CDR2 from the germline V gene are SQVTM and ANQGSEA. The CDR3 here is CSVARNTEAFF. DNA for the CDR3: TGCAGCGTGGCCAGGAACACTGAAGCTTTCTTT.

This clone was detected once. The chain carries TRBV7-2 and TRBJ1-1, with D possibly TRBD1 on 5 matching bases. This CDR3 has 15 residues. V shed 5 bases and J shed 3 bases, with 16 bases lying between them. The germline V gene encodes CDR1 SGHTA and CDR2 FQGNSA. The CDR3 is CASSRARGGDTEAFF. The CDR3 DNA follows: TGTGCCAGCAGCCGTGCGAGGGGAGGGGACACTGAAGCTTTCTTT. Together with reference TRBV7-2 and TRBJ1-1, the CDR3 gives the full variable domain: GAGVSQSPSNKVTEKGKDVELRCDPISGHTALYWYRQSLGQGLEFLIYFQGNSAPDKSGLPSDRFSAERTGGSVSTLTIQRTQQEDSAVYLCASSRARGGDTEAFFGQGTRLTVV.

This clone was counted between two and nine times. This chain links TRBV4-1 with TRBJ2-3; D call uncertain. V dropped 1 base and J dropped 3 bases, with 14 bases sitting between them. The CDR3 covers 16 residues. Germline lookup yields CDR1 MGHRA and CDR2 YSYEKL. The CDR3 reads CASSQVWLSGTDTQYF. The CDR3 DNA follows: TGCGCCAGCAGCCAAGTTTGGCTTAGTGGAACAGATACGCAGTATTTT.

The V call is TRBV7-9, the J call TRBJ2-5, with D unclear. This CDR3 region has 14 residues. V lost 0 bases and J lost 0, with 5 bases in between. CDR1 and CDR2 from the germline V gene are SEHNR and FQNEAQ (reference sequence). This CDR3 is CASSLARYQETQYF. The CDR3 DNA reads as TGTGCCAGCAGCTTAGCGAGGTACCAAGAGACCCAGTACTTC. The full variable domain, with the rest looked up from reference TRBV7-9 and TRBJ2-5, is DTGVSQNPRHKITKRGQNVTFRCDPISEHNRLYWYRQTLGQGPEFLTYFQNEAQLEKSRLLSDRFSAERPKGSFSTLEIQRTEQGDSAMYLCASSLARYQETQYFGPGTRLLVL.